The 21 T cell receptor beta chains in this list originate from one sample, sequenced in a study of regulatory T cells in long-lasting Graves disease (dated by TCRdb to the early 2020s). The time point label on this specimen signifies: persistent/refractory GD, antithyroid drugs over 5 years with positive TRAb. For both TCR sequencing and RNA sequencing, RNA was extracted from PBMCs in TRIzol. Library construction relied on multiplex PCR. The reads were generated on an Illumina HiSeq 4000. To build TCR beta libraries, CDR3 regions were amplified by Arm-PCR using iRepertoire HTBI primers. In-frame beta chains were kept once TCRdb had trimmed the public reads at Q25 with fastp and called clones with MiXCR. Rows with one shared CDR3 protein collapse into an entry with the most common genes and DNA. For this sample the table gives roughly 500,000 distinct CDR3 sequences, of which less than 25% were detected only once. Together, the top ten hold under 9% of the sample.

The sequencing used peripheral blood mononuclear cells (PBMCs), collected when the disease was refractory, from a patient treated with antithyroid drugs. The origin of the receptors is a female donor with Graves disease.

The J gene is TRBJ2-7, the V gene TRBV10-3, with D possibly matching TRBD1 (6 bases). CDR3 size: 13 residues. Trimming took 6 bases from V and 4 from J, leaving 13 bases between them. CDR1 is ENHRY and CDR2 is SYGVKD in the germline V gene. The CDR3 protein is CAIRPGQGYEQYF. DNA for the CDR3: TGTGCCATCAGACCGGGACAAGGTTACGAGCAGTACTTC.

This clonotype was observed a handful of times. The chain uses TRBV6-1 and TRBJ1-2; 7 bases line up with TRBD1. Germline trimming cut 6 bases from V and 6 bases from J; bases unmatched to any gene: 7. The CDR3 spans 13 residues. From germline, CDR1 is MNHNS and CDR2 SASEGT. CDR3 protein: CASSHRTGNGYTF. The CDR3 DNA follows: TGTGCCAGCAGCCACAGGACAGGCAATGGCTACACCTTC.

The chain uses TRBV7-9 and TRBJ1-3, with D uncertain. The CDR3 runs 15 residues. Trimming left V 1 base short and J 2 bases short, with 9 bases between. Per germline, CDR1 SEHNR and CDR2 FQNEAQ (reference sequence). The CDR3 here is CASSLVTEAGNTIYF. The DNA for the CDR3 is TGTGCCAGCAGCTTAGTAACAGAAGCTGGAAACACCATATATTTT.

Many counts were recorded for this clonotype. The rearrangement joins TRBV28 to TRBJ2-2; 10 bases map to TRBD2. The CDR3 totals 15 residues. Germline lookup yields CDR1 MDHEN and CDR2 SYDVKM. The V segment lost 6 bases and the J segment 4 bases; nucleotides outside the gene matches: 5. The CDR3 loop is CASRLAGDSTGELFF. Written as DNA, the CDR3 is TGTGCCAGCAGGCTAGCGGGAGATAGCACCGGGGAGCTGTTTTTT.

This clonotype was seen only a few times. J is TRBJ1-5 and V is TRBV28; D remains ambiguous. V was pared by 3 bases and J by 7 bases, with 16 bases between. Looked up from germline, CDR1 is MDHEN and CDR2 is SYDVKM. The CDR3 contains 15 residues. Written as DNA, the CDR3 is TGTGCCAGCAGTTTTATGACGGGCCTTAGCCAGCCCCAGCATTTT. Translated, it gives CASSFMTGLSQPQHF.

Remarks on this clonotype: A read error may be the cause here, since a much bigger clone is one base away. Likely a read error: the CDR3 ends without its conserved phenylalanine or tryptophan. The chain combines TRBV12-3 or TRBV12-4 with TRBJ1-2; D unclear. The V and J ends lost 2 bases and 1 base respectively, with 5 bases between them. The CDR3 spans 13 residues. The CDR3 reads CASSLSDNYGYTL. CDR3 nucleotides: TGTGCCAGCAGTTTATCTGATAACTATGGCTACACCCTC.

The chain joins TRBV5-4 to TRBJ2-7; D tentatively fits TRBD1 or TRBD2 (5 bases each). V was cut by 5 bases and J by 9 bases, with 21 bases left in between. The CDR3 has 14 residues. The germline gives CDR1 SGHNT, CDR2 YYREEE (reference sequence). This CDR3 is CASSQGRDPLRQYF. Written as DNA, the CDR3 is TGTGCCAGCAGTCAGGGCCGGGACCCACTCCGGCAGTACTTC.

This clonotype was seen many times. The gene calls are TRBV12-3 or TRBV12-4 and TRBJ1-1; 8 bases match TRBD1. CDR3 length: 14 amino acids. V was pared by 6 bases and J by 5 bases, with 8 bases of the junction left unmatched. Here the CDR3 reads CASRDRQGFTEAFF. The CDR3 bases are TGTGCCAGCAGGGACCGACAGGGGTTTACTGAAGCTTTCTTT.

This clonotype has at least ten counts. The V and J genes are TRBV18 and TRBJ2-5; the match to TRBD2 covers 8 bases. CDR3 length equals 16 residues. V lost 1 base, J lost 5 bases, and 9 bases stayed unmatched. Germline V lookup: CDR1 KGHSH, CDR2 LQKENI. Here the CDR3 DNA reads TGTGCCAGCTCACCACGTTTCCGGGAGGGGTCGGAGACCCAGTACTTC. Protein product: CASSPRFREGSETQYF.

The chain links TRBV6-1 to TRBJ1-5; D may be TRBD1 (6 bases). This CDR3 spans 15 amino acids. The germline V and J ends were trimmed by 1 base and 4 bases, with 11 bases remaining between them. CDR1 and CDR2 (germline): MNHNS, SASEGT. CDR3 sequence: CASSEGGGRNQPQHF. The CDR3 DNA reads TGTGCCAGCAGTGAAGGGGGGGGCCGGAATCAGCCCCAGCATTTT.

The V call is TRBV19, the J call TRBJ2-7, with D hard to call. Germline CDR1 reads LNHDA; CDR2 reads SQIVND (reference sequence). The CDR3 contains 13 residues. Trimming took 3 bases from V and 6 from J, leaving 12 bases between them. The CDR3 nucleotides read TGTGCCAGTAGTATTCTCCCGAGCGCCGAGCAGTACTTC. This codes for CASSILPSAEQYF. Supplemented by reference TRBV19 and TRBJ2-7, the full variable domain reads DGGITQSPKYLFRKEGQNVTLSCEQNLNHDAMYWYRQDPGQGLRLIYYSQIVNDFQKGDIAEGYSVSREKKESFPLTVTSAQKNPTAFYLCASSILPSAEQYFGPGTRLTVT.

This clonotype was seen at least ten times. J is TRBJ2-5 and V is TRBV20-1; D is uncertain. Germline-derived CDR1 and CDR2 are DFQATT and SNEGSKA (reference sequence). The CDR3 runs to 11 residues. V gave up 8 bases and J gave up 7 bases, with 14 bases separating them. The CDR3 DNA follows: TGCAGTATTACAGTACTTGGGACCCAGTACTTC. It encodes CSITVLGTQYF.

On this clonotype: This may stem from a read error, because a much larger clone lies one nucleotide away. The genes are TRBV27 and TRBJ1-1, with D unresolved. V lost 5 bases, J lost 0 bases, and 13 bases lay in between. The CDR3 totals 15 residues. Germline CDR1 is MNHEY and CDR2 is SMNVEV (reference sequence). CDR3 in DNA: TGTGCCAGCAGTATCACCTCTAACGTGAACACTGAAGCTTTCTTT. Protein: CASSITSNVNTEAFF.

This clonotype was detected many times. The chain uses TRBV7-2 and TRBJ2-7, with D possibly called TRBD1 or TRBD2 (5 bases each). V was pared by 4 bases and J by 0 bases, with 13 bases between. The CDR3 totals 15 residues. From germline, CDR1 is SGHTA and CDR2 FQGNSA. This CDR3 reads CASSSQRDVSYEQYF. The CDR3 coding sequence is TGTGCCAGCAGCTCGCAACGGGACGTCTCCTACGAGCAGTACTTC.

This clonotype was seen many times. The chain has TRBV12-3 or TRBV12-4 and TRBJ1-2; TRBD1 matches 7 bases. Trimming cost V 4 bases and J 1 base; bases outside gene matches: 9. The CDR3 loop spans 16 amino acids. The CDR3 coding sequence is TGTGCCAGCAGTTCTTATACAGGGGCGAATAACTATGGCTACACCTTC. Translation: CASSSYTGANNYGYTF.

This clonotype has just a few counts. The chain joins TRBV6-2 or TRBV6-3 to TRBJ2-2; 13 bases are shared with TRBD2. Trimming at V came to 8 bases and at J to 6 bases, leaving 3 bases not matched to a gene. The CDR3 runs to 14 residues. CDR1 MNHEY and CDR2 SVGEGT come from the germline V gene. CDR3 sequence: CASEGLAGSGELFF. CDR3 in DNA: TGTGCCAGCGAGGGACTAGCGGGATCCGGGGAGCTGTTTTTT.

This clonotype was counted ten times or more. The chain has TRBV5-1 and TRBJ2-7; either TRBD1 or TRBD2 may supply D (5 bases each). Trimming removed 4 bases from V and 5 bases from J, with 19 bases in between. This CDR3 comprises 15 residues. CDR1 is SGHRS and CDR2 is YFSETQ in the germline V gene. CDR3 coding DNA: TGCGCCAGCAGCGCACATTGGGACGGGCGGGACGAGCAGTACTTC. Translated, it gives CASSAHWDGRDEQYF.

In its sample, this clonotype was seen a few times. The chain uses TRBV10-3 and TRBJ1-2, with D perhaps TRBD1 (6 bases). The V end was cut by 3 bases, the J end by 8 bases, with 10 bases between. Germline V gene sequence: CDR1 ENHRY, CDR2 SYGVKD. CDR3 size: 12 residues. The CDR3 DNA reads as TGTGCCATCAGTGATGGGGGGCTGGGCTACACCTTC. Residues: CAISDGGLGYTF.

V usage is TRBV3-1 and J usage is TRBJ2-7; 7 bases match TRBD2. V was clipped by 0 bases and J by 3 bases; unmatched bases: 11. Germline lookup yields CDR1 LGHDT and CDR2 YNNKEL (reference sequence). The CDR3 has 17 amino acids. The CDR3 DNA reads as TGTGCCAGCAGCCAAGATCTGCCTAGCGGTTATAACTACGAGCAGTACTTC. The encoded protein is CASSQDLPSGYNYEQYF.

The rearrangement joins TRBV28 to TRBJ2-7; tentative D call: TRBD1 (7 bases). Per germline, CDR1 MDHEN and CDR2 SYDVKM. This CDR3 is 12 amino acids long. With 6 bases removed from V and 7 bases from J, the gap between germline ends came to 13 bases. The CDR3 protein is CASRTGRPEQYF. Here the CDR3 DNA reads TGTGCCAGCAGGACAGGGAGGCCGGAGCAGTACTTC.

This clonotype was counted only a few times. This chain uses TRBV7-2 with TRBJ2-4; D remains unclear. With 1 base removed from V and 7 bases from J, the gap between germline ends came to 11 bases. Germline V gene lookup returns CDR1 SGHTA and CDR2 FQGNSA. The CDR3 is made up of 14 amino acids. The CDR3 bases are TGTGCCAGCAGCTTAGTAGAGCGTAGGAACATTCAGTACTTC. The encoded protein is CASSLVERRNIQYF.